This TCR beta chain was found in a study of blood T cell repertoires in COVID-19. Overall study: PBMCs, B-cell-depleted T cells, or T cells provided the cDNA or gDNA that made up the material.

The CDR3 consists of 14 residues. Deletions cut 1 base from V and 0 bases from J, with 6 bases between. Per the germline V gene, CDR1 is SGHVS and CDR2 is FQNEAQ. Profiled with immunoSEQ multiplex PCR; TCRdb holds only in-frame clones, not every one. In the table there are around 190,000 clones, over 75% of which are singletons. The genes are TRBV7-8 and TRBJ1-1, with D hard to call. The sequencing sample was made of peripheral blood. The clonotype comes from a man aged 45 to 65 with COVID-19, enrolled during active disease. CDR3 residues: CASSLGGLNTEAFF. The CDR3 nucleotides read TGTGCCAGCAGCTTAGGCGGGTTGAACACTGAAGCTTTCTTT.